Each of the 22 T cell receptor beta chains below was sequenced from the same sample in a study of CD8 T cells in ankylosing spondylitis. Regarding the study as a whole: Typical of ankylosing spondylitis blood, it appeared, was a TCR beta motif of under 10 highly homologous variants.

From the 5' RACE reads, TCRdb called clonotypes with MiXCR, one entry per CDR3 protein. The table records a few hundred thousand distinct CDR3 sequences, about 13% of them present only once. No antigen has been identified for these receptors. Sequencing was carried out using blood, either unsorted or a sorted T cell fraction (not recorded which). These receptors all stem from a male donor with ankylosing spondylitis.

This clonotype came up a few times. V usage is TRBV20-1 and J usage is TRBJ1-5; TRBD1 matches 7 bases. The ends lost 0 bases at V and 2 bases at J; junction bases unmatched: 10. Germline V lookup: CDR1 DFQATT, CDR2 SNEGSKA (reference sequence). This CDR3 has 17 amino acids. CDR3 protein: CSARDQKGALGNQPQHF. The CDR3, as DNA: TGCAGTGCTAGAGATCAGAAGGGGGCGCTTGGCAATCAGCCCCAGCATTTT.

This clonotype was counted between two and nine times. J is TRBJ2-2 and V is TRBV7-8; TRBD1 matches at 8 bases. The germline CDR1 and CDR2 sequences are SGHVS and FQNEAQ. This CDR3 spans 17 amino acids. V lost 5 bases and J lost 2; bases outside the gene matches: 10. This chain's CDR3 is CASSTPYRGLNTGELFF. CDR3 DNA: TGTGCCAGCAGCACCCCTTACAGGGGGTTAAACACCGGGGAGCTGTTTTTT.

This clonotype occurred many times. The genes are TRBV29-1 and TRBJ2-3, with TRBD2 matching over 11 bases. Unmatched junction bases numbered 9, after V lost 7 bases and J lost 6 bases. The germline V gene has CDR1 SQVTM and CDR2 ANQGSEA. The length of the CDR3 is 14 residues. The CDR3 loop is CSARRASGRDTQYF. The CDR3 nucleotides are TGCAGCGCCCGAAGGGCTAGCGGGAGGGATACGCAGTATTTT.

This clonotype was recorded a few times. The J gene is TRBJ1-2, the V gene TRBV3-1; tentative D call: TRBD1 (5 bases). The CDR3 sequence is 14 residues long. V dropped 4 bases and J dropped 2 bases, with 11 bases sitting between them. The germline V gene encodes CDR1 LGHDT and CDR2 YNNKEL (reference sequence). The CDR3 here is CASSPLGTNYGYTF. CDR3 DNA: TGTGCCAGCAGCCCACTCGGGACCAACTATGGCTACACCTTC.

This clonotype has a count of ten or more. V and J are TRBV4-1 and TRBJ2-3; the match to TRBD1 covers 8 bases. The V gene's germline CDR1 is MGHRA and CDR2 YSYEKL. Trimming at V came to 3 bases and at J to 1 base, leaving 6 bases not matched to a gene. The CDR3 length is 16 residues. CDR3 protein: CASSQNRGEGTDTQYF. As DNA, the CDR3 is TGCGCCAGCAGCCAGAACAGGGGGGAGGGCACAGATACGCAGTATTTT.

Concerning this clonotype: Since the CDR3 does not end with the conserved phenylalanine or tryptophan, this likely comes from a read error. DNA of the CDR3: TGTGCCACCAGTGAAGCCGGAGGACATTATGGCTACACCTCC. This gives the protein CATSEAGGHYGYTS. The genes are TRBV24-1 and TRBJ1-2, with TRBD1 as a possible D gene (5 bases). The V gene's germline CDR1 is KGHDR and CDR2 SFDVKD. The V end lost 4 bases, the J end lost 5 bases, and 13 bases lay between the germline ends. There are 14 residues in the CDR3.

The chain couples TRBV7-2 to TRBJ2-3, with 9 bases fitting TRBD1. The CDR3 is 13 residues long. The V gene's germline CDR1 is SGHTA and CDR2 FQGNSA. With V trimmed by 4 bases and J by 9 bases, 5 bases remained unmatched. CDR3 protein: CASSSRTGDTQYF. In DNA form, the CDR3 reads TGTGCCAGCAGCTCGCGGACAGGGGACACGCAGTATTTT. Variable domain in full (rest from reference TRBV7-2 and TRBJ2-3): GAGVSQSPSNKVTEKGKDVELRCDPISGHTALYWYRQSLGQGLEFLIYFQGNSAPDKSGLPSDRFSAERTGGSVSTLTIQRTQQEDSAVYLCASSSRTGDTQYFGPGTRLTVL.

This chain joins TRBV7-9 and TRBJ2-7, with 11 bases that match TRBD2. With 5 bases clipped from V and 4 bases from J, the junction kept 7 bases outside the gene matches. The CDR3 sequence is 15 residues long. Germline loops: CDR1 SEHNR, CDR2 FQNEAQ (reference sequence). In nucleotides, the CDR3 is TGTGCCAGCAGCCCTTTACTAGCGGGAGAGTACGAGCAGTACTTC. Residues: CASSPLLAGEYEQYF.

V gene TRBV7-8 combines with J gene TRBJ2-1; no firm D call. The germline gives CDR1 SGHVS, CDR2 FQNEAQ. The CDR3 covers 15 residues. The V gene lost 1 base and the J gene lost 10 bases, with 17 bases spanning the gap. CDR3 sequence reads: CASSLGGAANAEQFF. The CDR3, as DNA: TGTGCCAGCAGCTTAGGTGGAGCTGCCAATGCGGAGCAGTTCTTC.

At least ten counts were recorded for this clonotype. CDR3 amino acids: CASSQYGIGSSDTQYF. The CDR3, as DNA: TGTGCCAGCAGCCAATACGGTATCGGGAGCTCAGATACGCAGTATTTT. The V call is TRBV14, the J call TRBJ2-3; weak D call: TRBD2 (6 bases). The germline V gene encodes CDR1 SGHDN and CDR2 FVKESK. Trimming stripped 2 bases from V and 4 bases from J, with 16 bases between. CDR3 length: 16 amino acids.

This clonotype has only a few counts. This rearrangement joins TRBV3-1 to TRBJ2-5; D is tentatively TRBD1 or TRBD2 (5 bases each). CDR3 length: 13 amino acids. V was trimmed by 4 bases and J by 0 bases, leaving 6 bases between them. Germline assignment: CDR1 LGHDT and CDR2 YNNKEL (reference sequence). The DNA for the CDR3 is TGTGCCAGCAGCCGGGACCACCAAGAGACCCAGTACTTC. Residues: CASSRDHQETQYF.

The chain links TRBV4-2 to TRBJ2-1, with no clear D. The ends were cut back, 3 bases at V and 0 bases at J, with 6 bases in the middle. Germline V gene data show CDR1 as LGHNA and CDR2 as YNFKEQ. This CDR3 contains 14 residues. DNA for the CDR3: TGTGCCAGCAGCCAGGCTGCCTCCTACAATGAGCAGTTCTTC. Its translation: CASSQAASYNEQFF.

This clonotype was observed many times. The chain's CDR3 is CSASSSGGTYNEQFF. Here the CDR3 DNA reads TGCAGTGCCTCCTCGTCAGGGGGGACGTACAATGAGCAGTTCTTC. The chain employs TRBV20-1 and TRBJ2-1; D perhaps matches TRBD1 (7 bases). Germline V lookup: CDR1 DFQATT, CDR2 SNEGSKA (reference sequence). The CDR3 extends over 15 amino acids. The germline V and J ends were trimmed by 6 bases and 4 bases, with 19 bases remaining between them.

This clonotype was recorded at least ten times. V usage is TRBV7-9 and J usage is TRBJ2-5; D tentatively fits TRBD1 or TRBD2 (5 bases each). The V gene's germline CDR1 is SEHNR and CDR2 FQNEAQ (reference sequence). This CDR3 has 15 residues. Trimming pared 7 bases from V and 2 bases from J, leaving 17 bases between. The CDR3 sequence is CASTFREGQQETQYF. The CDR3 nucleotides read TGTGCCAGCACGTTCCGTGAGGGGCAACAAGAGACCCAGTACTTC. Full variable domain (outside the CDR3, taken from reference TRBV7-9 and TRBJ2-5): DTGVSQNPRHKITKRGQNVTFRCDPISEHNRLYWYRQTLGQGPEFLTYFQNEAQLEKSRLLSDRFSAERPKGSFSTLEIQRTEQGDSAMYLCASTFREGQQETQYFGPGTRLLVL.

This clonotype was observed a handful of times. The CDR3 spells CSVRAGGDGNTIYF. Written as DNA, the CDR3 is TGCAGTGTCAGAGCAGGGGGCGATGGAAACACCATATATTTT. The J gene is TRBJ1-3, the V gene TRBV20-1; 8 bases map to TRBD1. J was trimmed by 3 bases and V by 7 bases; bases with no gene match: 8. CDR1 and CDR2 (germline): DFQATT, SNEGSKA (reference sequence). The length of the CDR3 is 14 residues.

This clonotype turned up a few times. The chain carries TRBV4-1 and TRBJ2-3; 10 positions match TRBD2. Germline V gene data show CDR1 as MGHRA and CDR2 as YSYEKL. This CDR3 region has 17 residues. V dropped 0 bases and J dropped 0; count of bases not matched to a gene: 3. This CDR3 is CASSQEGLAYSTDTQYF. The CDR3 DNA sequence: TGCGCCAGCAGCCAAGAGGGACTAGCGTATAGCACAGATACGCAGTATTTT.

The rearrangement links TRBV9 to TRBJ2-5; D gene uncertain. V was cut by 4 bases and J by 7 bases, with 14 bases left in between. CDR3 size: 13 residues. Germline CDR1 reads SGDLS; CDR2 reads YYNGEE. The DNA of the CDR3 is TGTGCCAGCAGCTTGGACCGGGTAGGGACCCAGTACTTC. Encoded protein: CASSLDRVGTQYF. The full variable domain, with the rest looked up from reference TRBV9 and TRBJ2-5, is DSGVTQTPKHLITATGQRVTLRCSPRSGDLSVYWYQQSLDQGLQFLIQYYNGEERAKGNILERFSAQQFPDLHSELNLSSLELGDSALYFCASSLDRVGTQYFGPGTRLLVL.

This chain links TRBV2 with TRBJ2-7, with TRBD2 matching 9 bases. With 2 bases clipped from V and 7 bases from J, the junction kept 6 bases outside the gene matches. The V gene's germline CDR1 is SNHLY and CDR2 FYNNEI. CDR3 length: 14 residues. CDR3 region: CASSELAGTGEQYF. The CDR3 DNA reads TGTGCCAGCAGTGAACTAGCGGGAACGGGTGAGCAGTACTTC.

There are a few counts of this clonotype. The chain carries TRBV20-1 and TRBJ1-2; D remains unclear. V lost 4 bases to trimming and J lost 1 base, with 13 bases between them. The CDR3 is 14 residues long. Germline V gives CDR1 DFQATT, CDR2 SNEGSKA (reference sequence). CDR3 protein: CSAKVADFNYGYTF. In DNA form, the CDR3 reads TGCAGTGCTAAGGTCGCGGATTTTAACTATGGCTACACCTTC.

In its sample, this clonotype was seen many times. The chain employs TRBV12-3 or TRBV12-4 and TRBJ2-2; maybe TRBD1 (5 bases). Trimming left V 5 bases short and J 7 bases short, with 17 bases between. The CDR3 runs to 15 residues. CDR3 loop: CASSPQEGEGGELFF. The CDR3 nucleotides read TGTGCCAGCAGTCCCCAGGAAGGGGAAGGCGGGGAGCTGTTTTTT.

This clonotype was counted a few times. This chain joins TRBV20-1 and TRBJ2-5; no clear D gene. The CDR3 is 11 amino acids. V was shortened by 5 bases and J by 5 bases, with 9 bases between the two germline ends. Germline loops: CDR1 DFQATT, CDR2 SNEGSKA (reference sequence). The CDR3 region is CSAPYLETQYF. CDR3 nucleotides: TGCAGTGCTCCTTATCTGGAGACCCAGTACTTC.

This clonotype was seen at least ten times. The CDR3, as DNA: TGCAGTGCTAGAGATAGAACTAGCGGGAGTGGAGATACGCAGTATTTT. Translated, it gives CSARDRTSGSGDTQYF. V is TRBV20-1 and J is TRBJ2-3; 11 positions match TRBD2. After removal of 0 bases from V and 5 bases from J, the junction contained 7 bases not matched to a gene. The CDR3 covers 16 residues. Germline V gene sequence: CDR1 DFQATT, CDR2 SNEGSKA (reference sequence).